One TCR beta chain is described in this entry. Its antigen remains unknown. This record belongs to a study of tumour-infiltrating T cells in Burkitt lymphoma. Study in general: All epidemiological Burkitt lymphoma subtypes were represented in the cohort. Overall and progression-free survival were predicted by productive clonality.

Study-level results: Several public clonotypes were shared across many Burkitt lymphoma patients.

Profiled with immunoSEQ multiplex PCR; TCRdb holds only in-frame clones, not every one. This table holds about 2,300 clones, around 24% found once. Trimming cost V 3 bases and J 2 bases, with 13 bases left between them. The length of the CDR3 is 15 residues. Germline V gene sequence: CDR1 KGHSH, CDR2 LQKENI. Sample: tumor tissue from a relapse. The rearrangement joins TRBV18 to TRBJ1-2; a possible D gene is TRBD1 (6 bases). The sequence came from a human donor with relapsed Burkitt lymphoma. Some clones in this sample may be carry-over from other donors' samples. The CDR3 DNA is TGTGCCAGCTCACCGGGGGCAGGGACCAACTATGGCTACACCTTC. Translating gives CASSPGAGTNYGYTF.